The 18 T cell receptor beta chains below were found in one sample sequenced in a study of breast tumors, draining lymph nodes, adjacent tissues. MiXCR, run by TCRdb on the multiplex PCR reads, gives a single entry per CDR3 protein. In the table there are about 21,000 distinct CDR3 sequences, about 38% of which are singletons. Sequenced: breast tumor tissue. The origin of the receptors is a female donor with breast cancer. Some clones in this sample may be carry-over from other donors' samples.

This sequence joins TRBV9 and TRBJ1-4; D unclear. Per germline, CDR1 SGDLS and CDR2 YYNGEE. Trimming removed 6 bases at V and 7 bases at J, with 16 bases between. The CDR3 is made up of 14 amino acids. CDR3: CASTRTEGGEKLFF. The CDR3 DNA follows: TGTGCCAGCACCAGAACGGAGGGTGGTGAAAAACTGTTTTTT.

This clonotype was detected only a few times. In DNA form, the CDR3 reads TGCGCCAGCAGCTCCTCCTTCCCCGTCGAGCAGTACTTC. Amino acids: CASSSSFPVEQYF. This rearrangement joins TRBV5-1 to TRBJ2-7; no clear D. CDR3 length equals 13 residues. Trimming took 3 bases from V and 6 from J, leaving 13 bases between them. CDR1 is SGHRS and CDR2 is YFSETQ in the germline V gene.

This clonotype is categorized as medium-sized (0.01 to 0.1%). The chain is built from TRBV2 and TRBJ2-5, with D uncertain. The germline V and J ends were trimmed by 7 bases and 2 bases, with 14 bases remaining between them. CDR3 length equals 14 residues. Germline CDR1 SNHLY, CDR2 FYNNEI. Here the CDR3 DNA reads TGTGCCAGCACTAACGGCCACCTACAAGAGACCCAGTACTTC. Encoded protein: CASTNGHLQETQYF.

J is TRBJ2-1 and V is TRBV19, with 7 positions matching TRBD2. J lost 1 base, V lost 7 bases, and 16 bases had no gene match. CDR1 is LNHDA, CDR2 SQIVND, per germline (reference sequence). The CDR3 consists of 18 residues. The CDR3 DNA follows: TGTGCCAGTACAACGAAAAAGATCGGGGGGAGGTCCTACAATGAGCAGTTCTTC. Its protein is CASTTKKIGGRSYNEQFF.

The V call is TRBV4-3, the J call TRBJ2-1; 13 positions agree with TRBD2. The CDR3 length is 16 residues. V gave up 1 base and J gave up 4 bases; unmatched junction bases: 1. CDR1 is LGHNA, CDR2 YSLEER, per germline. CDR3 residues: CASSQGLAGGYNEQFF. CDR3 sequence (DNA): TGCGCCAGCAGCCAAGGACTAGCGGGAGGATACAATGAGCAGTTCTTC.

This clonotype has a count of ten or more. The V and J genes are TRBV19 and TRBJ2-5; 8 bases agree with TRBD1. Germline CDR1 and CDR2: LNHDA and SQIVND (reference sequence). This CDR3 has 14 amino acids. V was clipped by 4 bases and J by 6 bases; unmatched bases: 7. For the CDR3, the DNA is TGTGCCAGTAGTACCCAAGACAGGGGAAAGACCCAGTACTTC. Translated, it gives CASSTQDRGKTQYF.

In its sample, this clonotype was seen many times. V and J are TRBV2 and TRBJ1-6, with D maybe TRBD1 (5 bases). This CDR3 is 16 amino acids long. V gave up 1 base and J gave up 4 bases, with 11 bases separating them. Germline V gene data show CDR1 as SNHLY and CDR2 as FYNNEI. The CDR3 sequence is CASSEGAGPYNSPLHF. The CDR3 coding sequence is TGTGCCAGCAGTGAAGGGGCAGGGCCGTATAATTCACCCCTCCACTTT. Looking up the rest from reference TRBV2 and TRBJ1-6 gives the full variable domain: EPEVTQTPSHQVTQMGQEVILRCVPISNHLYFYWYRQILGQKVEFLVSFYNNEISEKSEIFDDQFSVERPDGSNFTLKIRSTKLEDSAMYFCASSEGAGPYNSPLHFGNGTRLTVT.

The chain has TRBV19 and TRBJ1-6; D remains unclear. The germline V gene has CDR1 LNHDA and CDR2 SQIVND (reference sequence). V lost 1 base to trimming and J lost 6 bases, with 13 bases between them. This CDR3 has 16 amino acids. The CDR3 coding sequence is TGTGCCAGTAGTATAGGTTCCGGGAAACCTAATTCACCCCTCCACTTT. Amino acid sequence: CASSIGSGKPNSPLHF.

Points on this clonotype: Given a much more abundant clone one base away, this may be a read error. The gene calls are TRBV5-1 and TRBJ1-4; D remains unclear. In germline, CDR1 is SGHRS, CDR2 YFSETQ. CDR3 length: 13 residues. This chain's CDR3 is CASSFGRPENLFF. In DNA form, the CDR3 reads TGCGCCAGCAGCTTCGGACGGCCTGAAAACCTGTTTTTT.

The V call is TRBV9, the J call TRBJ1-6; D unclear. The CDR3 totals 16 residues. The V end was cut by 1 base, the J end by 2 bases, with 10 bases between. Germline-derived CDR1 and CDR2 are SGDLS and YYNGEE. The CDR3 bases are TGTGCCAGCAGCGTATCGGTGGATCCCTATAATTCACCCCTCCACTTT. It translates to CASSVSVDPYNSPLHF.

The chain has TRBV20-1 and TRBJ1-2; 7 bases match TRBD1. Germline CDR1 DFQATT, CDR2 SNEGSKA (reference sequence). The trim removed 3 bases at V and 2 bases at J, leaving 12 bases unmatched. The length of the CDR3 is 16 residues. The CDR3 coding sequence is TGCAGTGCTAGGTCACCTTACAGGGGAGCCAACTATGGCTACACCTTC. Its translation is CSARSPYRGANYGYTF.

The rearrangement uses TRBV20-1 and TRBJ2-3; 9 bases fit TRBD2. CDR3 length equals 17 residues. Germline trimming cut 3 bases from V and 3 bases from J; bases unmatched to any gene: 13. CDR1 and CDR2 (germline): DFQATT, SNEGSKA (reference sequence). CDR3 residues: CSASPHLAGSRTDTQYF. The CDR3 DNA reads as TGCAGTGCTAGCCCACACCTAGCGGGGTCAAGGACAGATACGCAGTATTTT.

This clonotype was observed many times. This may stem from a read error, because a much larger clone lies one nucleotide away. This sequence joins TRBV7-3 and TRBJ2-5, with TRBD2 matching 7 bases. The CDR3 is 15 amino acids. In germline, CDR1 is SGHTA, CDR2 FQGTGA. The CDR3 DNA sequence: TGTGCCAGCAGCTTCGGAGCGGGGCCGTGGGAGACCCAGCACTTC. Translating it yields CASSFGAGPWETQHF. Using reference TRBV7-3 and TRBJ2-5 for the parts outside the CDR3, the full variable domain is GAGVSQTPSNKVTEKGKYVELRCDPISGHTALYWYRQSLGQGPEFLIYFQGTGAADDSGLPNDRFFAVRPEGSVSTLKIQRTERGDSAVYLCASSFGAGPWETQHFGPGTRLLVL.

This clonotype was detected ten times or more. This CDR3 is CASSEMGMGHYGYTF. The DNA of the CDR3 is TGTGCCAGCAGTGAGATGGGAATGGGGCACTATGGCTACACCTTC. This chain connects TRBV2 to TRBJ1-2; possibly TRBD1 for D (5 bases). The CDR3 loop spans 15 amino acids. With 3 bases removed from V and 3 bases from J, the gap between germline ends came to 14 bases. CDR1 SNHLY and CDR2 FYNNEI come from the germline V gene.

This clonotype was seen only a few times. J is TRBJ2-4 and V is TRBV7-2; TRBD2 agrees at 8 bases. This CDR3 contains 15 residues. Germline assignment: CDR1 SGHTA and CDR2 FQGNSA. J gave up 5 bases and V 6 bases, and 9 bases lay outside the gene matches. The CDR3 DNA reads as TGTGCCAGCAGTTCCTTCCCGCGGGGGGAAAACATTCAGTACTTC. Amino acid sequence: CASSSFPRGENIQYF.

Judged by abundance, this clonotype is medium-sized. The chain links TRBV4-1 to TRBJ1-6; D uncertain. CDR3 size: 13 residues. Trimming cost V 0 bases and J 14 bases, with 11 bases left between them. Per germline, CDR1 MGHRA and CDR2 YSYEKL. CDR3 amino acids: CASSQDRRNTLHF. The CDR3 DNA is TGCGCCAGCAGCCAAGATAGGCGGAATACCCTCCACTTT.

There are many counts of this clonotype. The CDR3 reads CAWSTWGVKGYTF. CDR3 sequence (DNA): TGTGCCTGGAGTACTTGGGGGGTAAAAGGCTACACCTTC. The chain uses TRBV30 and TRBJ1-2; D might be TRBD1 (5 bases). CDR1 and CDR2 from the germline V gene are GTSNPN and SVGIG (reference sequence). CDR3 length: 13 amino acids. Trimming removed 2 bases from V and 8 bases from J, with 15 bases in between.

This clonotype was picked up one time. The V and J genes are TRBV20-1 and TRBJ2-5; 15 bases map to TRBD2. Trimming cost V 6 bases and J 5 bases; bases outside gene matches: 22. Germline CDR1 reads DFQATT; CDR2 reads SNEGSKA (reference sequence). The CDR3 consists of 20 residues. CDR3 coding DNA: TGCAGTGCCCTAAGGTCCGGACTAGCGGGAGGGCCGATTTTTTGTGAGACCCAGTACTTC. It yields the protein CSALRSGLAGGPIFCETQYF.